This T cell receptor beta chain derives from a study of cytomegalovirus exposure and HLA in healthy donors. Study-level findings and limits: Common viral pathogens were later found to be apparently linked to several of the most significant clusters.

The CDR3 is made up of 14 amino acids. J was trimmed by 2 bases and V by 4 bases; bases with no gene match: 4. In germline, CDR1 is SGHDT, CDR2 YYEEEE. Details on this clone: Its antigen is undetermined.

PCR used 60 Vbeta primers and 13 Jbeta primers. Method: immunoSEQ multiplex PCR; TCRdb's copy keeps in-frame clones and lacks some. The table includes about 130,000 clones, about 76% detected once. The chain links TRBV5-6 to TRBJ2-3, with 7 bases identical to TRBD1. Source material: PBMCs. The source is a woman in her thirties or forties in good health and CMV-seronegative. The CDR3 DNA reads as TGTGCCAGCAGCCCTGACAGGGCCACAGATACGCAGTATTTT. Residues: CASSPDRATDTQYF.